Listed below are T cell receptor beta chains from one sample, sequenced in a study of blood T cell repertoires in COVID-19. The repertoire was sequenced with immunoSEQ multiplex PCR; TCRdb's copy has only in-frame clones and lacks some. The sample yields 150,000 to 200,000 clones, about 83% seen once. Sequencing was performed on peripheral blood. Source of these receptors: a woman aged 18-29 years who had recovered from COVID-19. Each CDR3 is given with its conserved first and last residue. A D gene is named only where the DNA matches it firmly. The size of a clone is reported for some rows only, either as once, few or many, or as a class for expanded clones.

TRBV2	TRBJ1-5	-	-	CASSATGLNQPQHF	TGTGCCAGCAGTGCGACAGGACTCAATCAGCCCCAGCATTTT
TRBV29-1	TRBJ1-2	-	-	CSVEDLSYGYTF	TGCAGCGTTGAAGATCTCTCCTATGGCTACACCTTC
TRBV29-1	TRBJ2-2	TRBD1	-	CSVAGGISAGELFF	TGCAGCGTTGCAGGGGGTATTTCTGCCGGGGAGCTGTTTTTT
TRBV9	TRBJ1-2	-	once	CASSPQAQNGYTF	TGTGCCAGCAGCCCCCAAGCACAGAACGGCTACACCTTC
TRBV6-5	TRBJ1-5	-	-	CASTTTVYSNQPQHF	TGTGCCAGCACCACGACAGTATATAGCAATCAGCCCCAGCATTTT
TRBV7-2	TRBJ1-2	-	-	CASSLDPRGGDQGYTF	TGTGCCAGCAGCTTAGACCCCCGTGGGGGGGATCAGGGCTACACCTTC
TRBV6-2/TRBV6-3	TRBJ2-7	-	once	CASSYSRGPYEQYF	TGTGCCAGCAGTTACTCAAGGGGCCCCTACGAGCAGTACTTC
TRBV10-3	TRBJ1-2	TRBD1	-	CAISELGQHNYGYTF	TGTGCCATCAGTGAGTTGGGACAGCATAACTATGGCTACACCTTC
TRBV6-2/TRBV6-3	TRBJ2-7	-	-	CASSYSVGDTSSYEQYF	TGTGCCAGCAGTTACTCGGTTGGGGACACATCCTCCTACGAGCAGTACTTC
TRBV19	TRBJ1-1	TRBD1	-	CASSSHGTGDTEAFF	TGTGCCAGTAGTTCACACGGGACAGGGGACACTGAAGCTTTCTTT
TRBV5-6	TRBJ2-7	TRBD2	-	CASSWGLAGAYEQYF	TGTGCCAGCAGCTGGGGACTAGCGGGGGCCTACGAGCAGTACTTC
TRBV6-2/TRBV6-3	TRBJ2-2	TRBD2	once	CASSTRAFGGANTGELFF	TGTGCCAGCAGTACCAGGGCCTTCGGGGGGGCGAACACCGGGGAGCTGTTTTTT
TRBV7-3	TRBJ1-1	-	few	CASSLTADTEAFF	TGTGCCAGCAGCTTAACGGCTGACACTGAAGCTTTCTTT
TRBV28	TRBJ1-3	TRBD1	-	CASSFRGPGNTIYF	TGTGCCAGCAGTTTCAGGGGGCCTGGAAACACCATATATTTT
TRBV18	TRBJ1-1	-	-	CASSRQNTEAFF	TGTGCCAGCTCCCGACAAAACACTGAAGCTTTCTTT
TRBV7-6	TRBJ1-1	-	-	CASSEGTEAFF	TGTGCCAGCAGCGAGGGCACTGAAGCTTTCTTT
TRBV6-5	TRBJ2-1	TRBD2	-	CASRWGGYNEQFF	TGTGCCAGCAGGTGGGGGGGGTACAATGAGCAGTTCTTC
TRBV6-5	TRBJ1-1	-	-	CASNGGATRTEAFF	TGTGCCAGCAATGGAGGGGCCACGAGGACTGAAGCTTTCTTT
TRBV19	TRBJ2-1	-	-	CASRQTSITVYNEQFF	TGTGCCAGCCGCCAAACTAGTATAACCGTCTACAATGAGCAGTTCTTC
TRBV21-1	TRBJ2-7	-	-	CASRRDRDRHEQYF	TGTGCCAGCAGACGGGACAGGGATCGGCACGAGCAGTACTTC
TRBV25-1	TRBJ1-6	-	few	CASSRGGEGFNYNSPLHF	TGTGCCAGCTCAAGGGGGGGGGAAGGATTTAACTATAATTCACCCCTCCACTTT
TRBV2	TRBJ1-2	-	-	CASSLLPSDTRNPPYGYTF	TGTGCCAGCAGCCTTCTCCCATCGGACACCAGAAACCCCCCCTATGGCTACACCTTC
TRBV5-1	TRBJ1-2	-	-	CASSLDRAYGYTF	TGCGCCAGCAGCTTGGACAGGGCCTATGGCTACACCTTC
TRBV7-9	TRBJ2-7	TRBD2	-	CASSGSGGNTYEQYF	TGTGCCAGCAGCGGGAGCGGGGGTAACACCTACGAGCAGTACTTC
TRBV20-1	TRBJ1-2	-	-	CSVQFNYGYTF	TGCAGTGTCCAGTTTAACTATGGCTACACCTTC
TRBV7-9	TRBJ2-1	-	-	CASSQEARSGYNEQFF	TGTGCCAGCAGCCAGGAAGCTAGGTCGGGATACAATGAGCAGTTCTTC
TRBV19	TRBJ2-1	TRBD1	-	CASRRGQHYNEQFF	TGTGCCAGTAGAAGGGGGCAACACTACAATGAGCAGTTCTTC
TRBV18	TRBJ2-1	TRBD1	-	CASSPLDRGRYNEQFF	TGTGCCAGCTCACCTCTTGACAGGGGTCGCTACAATGAGCAGTTCTTC
TRBV28	TRBJ2-4	TRBD1	-	CASSFGRGTKNIQYF	TGTGCCAGCAGTTTCGGCAGGGGGACCAAAAACATTCAGTACTTC